The 12 T cell receptor beta chains reported below all come from one sample, sequenced in a study of cytomegalovirus exposure and HLA in healthy donors. Both 60 Vbeta primers and 13 Jbeta primers went into the PCR. Profiled with immunoSEQ multiplex PCR; TCRdb holds only in-frame clones, not every one. In the table there are about 150,000 clones, more than 65% of which are singletons. Specimen: PBMCs. Receptor source: a young man in good health and CMV-seropositive.

This clone was seen only a few times. This rearrangement joins TRBV9 to TRBJ1-5; tentatively, D is TRBD1 (6 bases). The V gene lost 0 bases and the J gene lost 7 bases, with 11 bases spanning the gap. CDR1 and CDR2 from the germline V gene are SGDLS and YYNGEE. The CDR3 totals 14 residues. CDR3 protein: CASSVEEGGQPQHF. Here the CDR3 DNA reads TGTGCCAGCAGCGTAGAAGAAGGGGGACAGCCCCAGCATTTT.

V and J are TRBV7-5 and TRBJ1-5; TRBD1, as called in the table, went unchecked against the DNA. TRBV7-5 constitutes a pseudogene. The CDR3 consists of 18 residues. Here the CDR3 reads CARRPTGDTLRFNQPQHF. CDR3 nucleotides: TGTGCCAGAAGACCGACAGGGGACACCCTACGCTTCAATCAGCCCCAGCATTTT.

This clone was found once. The chain joins TRBV6-6 to TRBJ2-2, with D maybe TRBD2 (5 bases). The V gene's germline CDR1 is MNHNY and CDR2 SVGAGI (reference sequence). The CDR3 has 13 amino acids. The ends were cut back, 0 bases at V and 6 bases at J, with 5 bases in the middle. In DNA form, the CDR3 reads TGTGCCAGCAGTTACTCGGAGGCCGGGGAGCTGTTTTTT. Its protein product is CASSYSEAGELFF.

This clone was detected only a few times. The J gene is TRBJ2-2, the V gene TRBV6-5; the D gene is possibly TRBD2 (5 bases). Germline CDR1 reads MNHEY; CDR2 reads SVGAGI. CDR3 length: 15 amino acids. With 5 bases removed from V and 5 bases from J, the gap between germline ends came to 15 bases. CDR3 nucleotide sequence: TGTGCCAGCAGTGTTGGTGGGAGAGGGACCGGGGAGCTGTTTTTT. It yields the protein CASSVGGRGTGELFF.

The genes are TRBV25-1 and TRBJ2-7, with 10 nucleotides matching TRBD1. Germline V gene data show CDR1 as MGHDK and CDR2 as SYGVNS. V shed 4 bases, J shed 0 bases, and the junction held 9 bases outside the gene matches. This CDR3 has 17 amino acids. This CDR3 is CASSAPVGTGASYEQYF. The CDR3 DNA reads as TGTGCCAGCAGTGCCCCGGTCGGGACAGGGGCCTCCTACGAGCAGTACTTC.

This chain uses TRBV5-6 with TRBJ2-5, with 13 bases that match TRBD2. The DNA end lines up better with TRBJ2-7; the J call may be wrong. This CDR3 comprises 15 residues. CDR1 and CDR2 from the germline V gene are SGHDT and YYEEEE. The CDR3 region is CASRRLAGGYYEQYF. The DNA of the CDR3 is TGTGCCAGCAGGCGACTAGCGGGGGGTTACTACGAGCAGTACTTC.

This clone was found a few times. The chain employs TRBV19 and TRBJ1-4; D is unresolved. Trimming removed 0 bases from V and 7 bases from J, with 12 bases in between. This CDR3 comprises 15 residues. Germline CDR1 reads LNHDA; CDR2 reads SQIVND (reference sequence). CDR3 sequence reads: CASSIDLEVIEKLFF. As DNA, the CDR3 is TGTGCCAGTAGTATAGATCTGGAGGTGATTGAAAAACTGTTTTTT.

This clone was counted a few times. The CDR3 sequence is CAITYFPGQGNYGYTF. The CDR3 nucleotides read TGTGCCATCACCTACTTTCCGGGACAGGGGAACTATGGCTACACCTTC. This chain links TRBV10-3 with TRBJ1-2; 10 positions match TRBD1. The CDR3 is 16 amino acids. The trim removed 7 bases at V and 2 bases at J, leaving 10 bases unmatched. Germline CDR1 ENHRY, CDR2 SYGVKD.

The gene calls are TRBV6-5 and TRBJ1-1; 9 bases align to TRBD1. Germline trimming cut 5 bases from V and 8 bases from J; bases unmatched to any gene: 6. The germline V gene encodes CDR1 MNHEY and CDR2 SVGAGI. The CDR3 is made up of 13 amino acids. CDR3 protein: CASSLRDRAEAFF. The CDR3 bases are TGTGCCAGCAGTCTCCGGGACAGGGCCGAAGCTTTCTTT.

In its sample, this clone was seen a few times. V usage is TRBV5-4 and J usage is TRBJ2-1, with D maybe TRBD2 (5 bases). From germline, CDR1 is SGHNT and CDR2 YYREEE (reference sequence). The CDR3 has 17 residues. The V end was cut by 3 bases, the J end by 6 bases, with 22 bases between. The CDR3 spells CASSSLSGSIGVNEQFF. CDR3 nucleotides: TGTGCCAGCAGCTCCTTATCAGGATCGATCGGGGTCAATGAGCAGTTCTTC.

The gene calls are TRBV28 and TRBJ1-1; D ambiguous. Germline assignment: CDR1 MDHEN and CDR2 SYDVKM. This CDR3 comprises 13 residues. V was shortened by 6 bases and J by 3 bases, with 11 bases between the two germline ends. The CDR3 coding sequence is TGTGCCAGCAGATGGGAGGCGGACACTGAAGCTTTCTTT. Translation gives CASRWEADTEAFF.

The chain couples TRBV18 to TRBJ1-6; 7 bases align to TRBD1. V lost 4 bases to trimming and J lost 7 bases; unmatched junction nucleotides: 4. This CDR3 spans 14 amino acids. CDR1 is KGHSH and CDR2 is LQKENI in the germline V gene. This CDR3 is CASSRDRYNSPLHF. The CDR3 region has the DNA TGTGCCAGCTCACGGGACAGATACAATTCACCCCTCCACTTT. Based on the CDR3 plus reference TRBV18 and TRBJ1-6, the full variable domain is NAGVMQNPRHLVRRRGQEARLRCSPMKGHSHVYWYRQLPEEGLKFMVYLQKENIIDESGMPKERFSAEFPKEGPSILRIQQVVRGDSAAYFCASSRDRYNSPLHFGNGTRLTVT.